The 19 T cell receptor beta chains below come from one sample, sequenced in a study of beta chain features in type 1 diabetes. TCRB transcripts that were expressed got sequenced, as all of the isolated RNA had been reverse transcribed. TCRdb keeps only in-frame clones here, not all; method: immunoSEQ multiplex PCR. The table lists about 170,000 clones, almost 8% of them singletons. For these receptors, no antigen is known. Findings and limits, study-wide: When Type 1 diabetes patients were examined, their TCRB CDR3s proved moderately but significantly shorter in all four CD4+ subsets.

Source material: central memory CD4+ T cells from blood. The receptors shown here come from a man between 18 and 35 years old with type 1 diabetes.

At least ten counts were recorded for this clone. V is TRBV28 and J is TRBJ2-5, with 8 bases fitting TRBD1. The CDR3 loop spans 14 amino acids. Germline CDR1 is MDHEN and CDR2 is SYDVKM. Losses at the gene ends were 5 bases for V and 5 bases for J; bases not matched to a gene: 7. In DNA, the CDR3 is TGTGCCAGCAGTCCCAGGGGGCGCGCGGAGACCCAGTACTTC. It is translated as CASSPRGRAETQYF.

This clone was seen only a few times. The chain links TRBV28 to TRBJ2-5, with 7 bases fitting TRBD2. V shed 5 bases, J shed 2 bases, and the junction held 20 bases outside the gene matches. Germline V lookup: CDR1 MDHEN, CDR2 SYDVKM. This CDR3 has 19 residues. As DNA, the CDR3 is TGTGCCAGCAGTCCCACCTGGCCATCTCTAGCGGAGACTCAAGAGACCCAGTACTTC. It specifies CASSPTWPSLAETQETQYF.

The genes are TRBV7-9 and TRBJ2-3; D might be TRBD2 (5 bases). The CDR3 loop spans 14 amino acids. The V gene lost 3 bases and the J gene lost 1 base, with 8 bases spanning the gap. The V gene's germline CDR1 is SEHNR and CDR2 FQNEAQ (reference sequence). In nucleotides, the CDR3 is TGTGCCAGCAGCTTCGGGGTCGGCACAGATACGCAGTATTTT. It specifies CASSFGVGTDTQYF.

The chain is built from TRBV30 and TRBJ1-2, with D uncertain. The germline V and J ends were trimmed by 0 bases and 0 bases, with 8 bases remaining between them. This CDR3 has 14 amino acids. The V gene's germline CDR1 is GTSNPN and CDR2 SVGIG (reference sequence). In DNA form, the CDR3 reads TGTGCCTGGAGTGTCCCCTATACTAACTATGGCTACACCTTC. Its translation: CAWSVPYTNYGYTF.

In this sample, this clone turned up many times. The V gene is TRBV7-9, the J gene TRBJ2-4; D is possibly TRBD1 (5 bases). CDR1 and CDR2 from the germline V gene are SEHNR and FQNEAQ (reference sequence). The CDR3 has 13 residues. Between the trimmed V and J ends, which lost 0 bases and 13 bases, there was a span of 13 bases. The CDR3 region has the DNA TGTGCCAGCAGCTTAGCGTCGACAGACAAACAGTACTTC. Translation: CASSLASTDKQYF.

The rearrangement uses TRBV7-8 and TRBJ2-3, with a weak D call TRBD2 (5 bases). CDR1 is SGHVS, CDR2 FQNEAQ, per germline. The V gene lost 3 bases and the J gene lost 2 bases, with 15 bases spanning the gap. The CDR3 has 16 residues. CDR3 in DNA: TGTGCCAGCAGCTTCCAATTGGGGAGTCCCACAGATACGCAGTATTTT. It codes for CASSFQLGSPTDTQYF.

As to this clone: A read error is likely, as this CDR3 ends without the conserved phenylalanine or tryptophan. The DNA is left out, because the CDR3 cannot be placed on it with certainty; the CDR3 is given as TCRdb lists it. The J gene is TRBJ2-3, the V gene TRBV7-9; TRBD2 was called by the table and not checked on the DNA. The germline CDR1 and CDR2 sequences are SEHNR and FQNEAQ (reference sequence). The CDR3 totals 11 residues, both ends included. The CDR3 reads CASGSIGSAAL.

The chain has TRBV2 and TRBJ2-2; D might be TRBD1 (5 bases). The CDR3 totals 15 residues. Trimming removed 8 bases from V and 2 bases from J, with 15 bases in between. Germline assignment: CDR1 SNHLY and CDR2 FYNNEI. The CDR3 loop is CASRQGTQNTGELFF. The DNA of the CDR3 is TGTGCCAGCCGGCAGGGCACCCAAAACACCGGGGAGCTGTTTTTT.

The chain combines TRBV6-5 with TRBJ2-5, with no clear D. V was clipped by 2 bases and J by 7 bases, with 20 bases between them. The CDR3 runs 16 residues. From germline, CDR1 is MNHEY and CDR2 SVGAGI. The CDR3 DNA is TGTGCCAGCAGTTACGGGTCAGGTTCCAAGGCCGGGACCCAGTACTTC. Its protein product is CASSYGSGSKAGTQYF.

In DNA, the CDR3 is TGTGCCAGCAGACCGGGGACAGGGAGGTACGAGCAGTACTTC. Residues: CASRPGTGRYEQYF. This chain joins TRBV28 and TRBJ2-7; 9 bases agree with TRBD1. Germline CDR1 MDHEN, CDR2 SYDVKM. V lost 6 bases and J lost 4; bases outside the gene matches: 7. CDR3 length equals 14 residues.

This clone was found a few times. The CDR3 protein is CAWRLGGSTDTQYF. The CDR3, as DNA: TGTGCCTGGAGGCTGGGGGGAAGCACAGATACGCAGTATTTT. This chain uses TRBV30 with TRBJ2-3, with a tentative D call TRBD2 (6 bases). This CDR3 spans 14 amino acids. CDR1 and CDR2 from the germline V gene are GTSNPN and SVGIG (reference sequence). The V end was cut by 3 bases, the J end by 0 bases, with 10 bases between.

The V gene is TRBV18, the J gene TRBJ2-1, with TRBD2 identical over 11 bases. Germline V gene sequence: CDR1 KGHSH, CDR2 LQKENI. With V trimmed by 2 bases and J by 5 bases, 11 bases remained unmatched. CDR3 size: 18 residues. The CDR3 region has the DNA TGTGCCAGCTCACCAAGGGCAGGGTCGACTAGCGGGGACAATGAGCAGTTCTTC. It encodes CASSPRAGSTSGDNEQFF.

The rearrangement uses TRBV11-2 and TRBJ2-5; 11 nucleotides match TRBD2. Germline CDR1 SGHAT, CDR2 FQNNGV. The CDR3 has 16 residues. V shed 5 bases, J shed 5 bases, and the junction held 10 bases outside the gene matches. CDR3 nucleotides: TGTGCCAGCAGCCTCCTAGCGGGGGGCGTGGAGGAGACCCAGTACTTC. It codes for CASSLLAGGVEETQYF.

This chain links TRBV19 with TRBJ2-2; D is possibly TRBD1 (6 bases). V gave up 10 bases and J gave up 1 base, with 10 bases separating them. The germline CDR1 and CDR2 sequences are LNHDA and SQIVND (reference sequence). There are 13 residues in the CDR3. CDR3 DNA sequence: TGTGCCACAACGGGACAGAACACCGGGGAGCTGTTTTTT. Its translation is CATTGQNTGELFF.

This clone came up many times. The chain recombines TRBV9 with TRBJ2-1; possibly TRBD2 for D (6 bases). In germline, CDR1 is SGDLS, CDR2 YYNGEE. The CDR3 has 16 residues. Trimming left V 4 bases short and J 0 bases short, with 14 bases between. CDR3 sequence reads: CASSPRGESSYNEQFF. The CDR3 DNA reads TGTGCCAGCAGCCCCCGCGGGGAGAGCTCCTACAATGAGCAGTTCTTC.

This chain uses TRBV6-1 with TRBJ2-3, with 11 bases fitting TRBD2. V lost 4 bases and J lost 1; bases outside the gene matches: 1. Germline values: CDR1 MNHNS, CDR2 SASEGT. The CDR3 totals 15 residues. CDR3 loop: CASSGLAGRTDTQYF. The CDR3, as DNA: TGTGCCAGCAGTGGACTAGCGGGACGCACAGATACGCAGTATTTT.

The CDR3 DNA is TGTGCCAGTAGTATCGGCAGGGGTCAAGTCAATCAGCCCCAGCATTTT. Amino acids: CASSIGRGQVNQPQHF. This chain links TRBV19 with TRBJ1-5, with a weak D call TRBD1 (6 bases). CDR3 size: 16 residues. Germline CDR1 is LNHDA and CDR2 is SQIVND (reference sequence). With 3 bases removed from V and 3 bases from J, the gap between germline ends came to 15 bases.

This clone was found a few times. J is TRBJ2-1 and V is TRBV7-2; 8 bases are a match to TRBD2. V lost 3 bases and J lost 10; bases outside the gene matches: 8. Germline V gives CDR1 SGHTA, CDR2 FQGNSA. The CDR3 is made up of 14 amino acids. The CDR3 here is CASSLGAGVWEQFF. The CDR3, as DNA: TGTGCCAGCAGCTTGGGAGCGGGAGTTTGGGAGCAGTTCTTC.

This clone appeared a few times. The rearrangement uses TRBV7-2 and TRBJ2-5; D is unclear. The germline V gene has CDR1 SGHTA and CDR2 FQGNSA. Deletions cut 5 bases from V and 2 bases from J, with 9 bases between. The CDR3 runs to 13 residues. The CDR3 region has the DNA TGTGCCAGCAGCCCCGTCGGTCAAGAGACCCAGTACTTC. Translating it yields CASSPVGQETQYF.